A selection of T cell receptor beta chains follows, all from one sample in a study of blood T cell repertoires in COVID-19. The protocol was immunoSEQ multiplex PCR, while the TCRdb copy is restricted to in-frame clones and leaves out a portion. The sample has about 35,000 clones, about 80% seen once. Specimen: peripheral blood. The receptors originated from a man aged 50 to 60 with acute or convalescent COVID-19. The conserved cysteine and the conserved F or W are not part of the CDR3 here. D genes are given only for firm matches. Clone size appears in some rows only: once, few, many, or a class for an expanded clone.

v_gene	len	d_gene	abundance	j_gene	CDR3aa
TRBV28	13	NA	NA	TRBJ1-6	ASSLSDRLHSPLH
TRBV27	13	TRBD2	NA	TRBJ2-5	ASSWSGAPIETQY
TRBV6-5	13	NA	NA	TRBJ2-6	ASSGGPSGANVLT
TRBV19	13	TRBD2	NA	TRBJ2-5	ATDPGGRRMETQY
TRBV29-1	13	NA	NA	TRBJ2-3	SVEGSAAVTDTQY
TRBV7-9	12	NA	NA	TRBJ2-7	ASSPQGIGYEQY
TRBV29-1	9	NA	NA	TRBJ2-5	SVLTGETQY
TRBV28	12	NA	few	TRBJ2-3	ASRRFGDTDTQY
TRBV5-6	14	TRBD2	few	TRBJ2-5	ASSLIGTSGRQTQY
TRBV11-2	11	NA	NA	TRBJ1-2	ASSFDQGIGYT
TRBV7-9	14	NA	NA	TRBJ2-2	ASSSLFGKNTGELF
TRBV11-3	10	TRBD1	NA	TRBJ2-1	ASSITGGEQF
TRBV29-1	11	NA	NA	TRBJ2-4	SVRAILRDIQY
TRBV3-1/TRBV3-2	13	NA	few	TRBJ1-2	ASSQEHGNSRGYT
TRBV4-2	14	NA	NA	TRBJ1-2	ASSQDPDRPNYGYT
TRBV5-1	12	NA	NA	TRBJ2-7	ASSLDTRYYEQY
TRBV10-3	11	NA	NA	TRBJ1-1	AISAQQNTEAF
TRBV15	13	TRBD1	NA	TRBJ2-7	ATSPGTGASYEQY
TRBV4-2	12	NA	NA	TRBJ1-1	ASSLSGTPYEAF
TRBV7-8	12	TRBD2	NA	TRBJ2-7	ASSFQVAGVEQY
TRBV10-2	12	TRBD2	NA	TRBJ2-3	ASRTSASTDTQY
TRBV25-1	12	TRBD2	NA	TRBJ2-3	ASSGTSGTDTQY
TRBV9	11	TRBD1	NA	TRBJ2-7	ASSMTGGDEQY
TRBV7-9	16	TRBD2	few	TRBJ2-1	ASSLPARLAGRYNEQF
TRBV19	12	NA	NA	TRBJ2-1	ASSIGGLRPEQF
TRBV28	14	TRBD2	NA	TRBJ2-1	ASSLLAGSIGNEQF
TRBV15	14	NA	few	TRBJ1-5	ATSREGEGGNQPQH
TRBV11-1	13	TRBD1	NA	TRBJ2-1	ASRRGQGAINEQF